This T cell receptor (beta chain) originates from a study of technical replicates of blood from a few donors. Libraries were prepared by immunoSEQ multiplex PCR; TCRdb keeps only in-frame clonotypes and omits some of them. The table has some 100,000 clones, 96% seen once. Germline CDR1 and CDR2: KGHSH and LQKENI. The CDR3 has 13 amino acids. V gave up 4 bases and J gave up 4 bases; unmatched junction bases: 4. The clonotype was recovered from a human donor in good health. V is TRBV18 and J is TRBJ2-7, with 7 bases fitting TRBD1. Sequencing used T cells isolated from PBMCs. CDR3 in DNA: TGTGCCAGCTCACTGGGGGACAGATACGAGCAGTACTTC. It translates to CASSLGDRYEQYF.